The clone carrying this TCR beta chain has just one count. This record belongs to a study of control samples from healthy donors and cancer patients. Germline V lookup: CDR1 SGHDN, CDR2 FVKESK. The CDR3 runs to 14 residues. With 4 bases removed from V and 4 bases from J, the gap between germline ends came to 11 bases. Profiling relied on immunoSEQ multiplex PCR, and the TCRdb table lists in-frame clones only, not all of them. The repertoire holds approximately 20,000 clones, with roughly 80% as singletons. The chain joins TRBV14 to TRBJ1-3; D is undetermined. The sample consisted of PBMCs. This clonotype originated in a woman in her 70s with lung cancer. The CDR3 region has the DNA TGTGCCAGCAGCCCTCAGTTCTACGGAAACACCATATATTTT. As protein: CASSPQFYGNTIYF.